Presented here are 14 T cell receptor beta chains from one specimen sequenced in a study of blood T cells in healthy people across ages. For the second PCR, which ran for 7 to 11 cycles, a sample-barcoded 5' primer and a J-beta primer mix were used. In TCRdb, the 5' RACE reads were re-called with MiXCR into one record per CDR3 protein. This sample has approximately 1,000,000 distinct CDR3 sequences, with around two fifths found just once. Sequenced sample: blood. Every receptor here comes from a man aged 18 to 35 in good health.

This clonotype turned up a few times. The V call is TRBV12-5, the J call TRBJ2-1; 14 nucleotides align to TRBD2. The junction had 2 bases not matched to a gene; V was cut back by 2 bases and J by 8 bases. This CDR3 has 15 residues. Germline CDR1 and CDR2: LGHNT and FRNRAP. The CDR3 spells CASGLRLAGGYEQFF. The DNA for the CDR3 is TGTGCTAGTGGTTTGCGACTAGCGGGGGGGTATGAGCAGTTCTTC.

The rearrangement joins TRBV4-2 to TRBJ1-2, with 10 nucleotides matching TRBD1. The V and J ends lost 0 bases and 7 bases, in that order; junction bases with no gene match: 5. Looked up from germline, CDR1 is LGHNA and CDR2 is YNFKEQ. The CDR3 length is 15 residues. CDR3: CASSQEADRGPGYTF. CDR3 nucleotides: TGTGCCAGCAGCCAAGAGGCCGACAGGGGGCCTGGCTACACCTTC.

This chain connects TRBV29-1 to TRBJ2-2; the match to TRBD2 covers 12 bases. V lost 7 bases to trimming and J lost 7 bases; unmatched junction nucleotides: 10. Germline lookup yields CDR1 SQVTM and CDR2 ANQGSEA. The CDR3 runs to 15 residues. Here the CDR3 DNA reads TGCAGCGCCTCAGGACTAGCGGGGCCTCGCGGGGAGCTGTTTTTT. It encodes CSASGLAGPRGELFF.

This clonotype was picked up many times. This rearrangement joins TRBV29-1 to TRBJ2-1; the match to TRBD1 covers 9 bases. J was trimmed by 0 bases and V by 7 bases; bases with no gene match: 22. The CDR3 has 20 amino acids. Germline loops: CDR1 SQVTM, CDR2 ANQGSEA. Here the CDR3 DNA reads TGCAGCGCTATACCGGGACAGGGACTACCCGGCCGGAGCTCCTACAATGAGCAGTTCTTC. Translation: CSAIPGQGLPGRSSYNEQFF.

This clonotype was detected a few times. V usage is TRBV6-5 and J usage is TRBJ1-2; 8 bases are shared with TRBD1. Germline assignment: CDR1 MNHEY and CDR2 SVGAGI. The junction had 14 bases not matched to a gene; V was cut back by 6 bases and J by 8 bases. The CDR3 runs 15 residues. The CDR3 here is CASRDPGQAVRGYTF. The CDR3 nucleotides are TGTGCCAGCAGGGACCCGGGACAGGCGGTGCGCGGCTACACCTTC.

V is TRBV4-3 and J is TRBJ2-3, with D perhaps TRBD1 (5 bases). Germline assignment: CDR1 LGHNA and CDR2 YSLEER. Trimming cost V 0 bases and J 2 bases, with 9 bases left between them. CDR3 length: 15 residues. The CDR3 sequence is CASSQDRTYTDTQYF. The CDR3, as DNA: TGCGCCAGCAGCCAAGATCGGACATACACAGATACGCAGTATTTT.

This clonotype was observed a few times. This sequence joins TRBV3-1 and TRBJ2-1; 7 nucleotides match TRBD2. This CDR3 spans 18 amino acids. Germline-derived CDR1 and CDR2 are LGHDT and YNNKEL (reference sequence). With 5 bases clipped from V and 2 bases from J, the junction kept 15 bases outside the gene matches. The CDR3 spells CASSDTLPTSVTYNEQFF. The CDR3 bases are TGTGCCAGCAGCGACACCCTACCTACTAGCGTTACCTACAATGAGCAGTTCTTC.

V usage is TRBV28 and J usage is TRBJ1-1; D not resolved. The germline V and J ends were trimmed by 7 bases and 2 bases, with 14 bases remaining between them. The CDR3 consists of 14 residues. CDR1 and CDR2 (germline): MDHEN, SYDVKM. The CDR3 loop is CASISGQPNTEAFF. CDR3 DNA: TGTGCCAGCATCTCCGGGCAGCCAAACACTGAAGCTTTCTTT. Looking up the rest from reference TRBV28 and TRBJ1-1 gives the full variable domain: DVKVTQSSRYLVKRTGEKVFLECVQDMDHENMFWYRQDPGLGLRLIYFSYDVKMKEKGDIPEGYSVSREKKERFSLILESASTNQTSMYLCASISGQPNTEAFFGQGTRLTVV.

Of note for this clonotype: This may be a read error, as it is one base from a much larger clone. This sequence joins TRBV12-3 or TRBV12-4 and TRBJ1-2; 7 bases agree with TRBD1. This CDR3 region has 14 residues. J lost 10 bases, V lost 3 bases, and 11 bases had no gene match. In DNA form, the CDR3 reads TGTGCCAGCAGTTTGTGGAGGGGGCAAGACGACTACACCTTC. Its translation: CASSLWRGQDDYTF.

With regard to this clonotype: The germline gene is not matched at one end of the junction; a read error may be the cause. This chain uses TRBV12-3 or TRBV12-4 with TRBJ1-2; TRBD1 agrees at 7 bases. This CDR3 spans 14 amino acids. For the CDR3, the DNA is TGTGCCAGCAGTGTTGAGGGGGCAGGCTATGGTTACACCTTC. Protein product: CASSVEGAGYGYTF.

This clonotype was counted only a few times. The J gene is TRBJ2-3, the V gene TRBV13; 11 bases agree with TRBD2. This CDR3 is 17 amino acids long. V shed 0 bases, J shed 5 bases, and the junction held 7 bases outside the gene matches. CDR1 and CDR2 (germline): PRHDT, FYEKMQ (reference sequence). CDR3 nucleotide sequence: TGTGCCAGCAGCTTAGGCCTAACTAGCGGGGGCGAAGATACGCAGTATTTT. This codes for CASSLGLTSGGEDTQYF.

This sequence joins TRBV6-1 and TRBJ2-2; D is possibly TRBD2 (5 bases). The CDR3 sequence is 16 residues long. V lost 3 bases to trimming and J lost 0 bases, with 11 bases between them. Germline CDR1 reads MNHNS; CDR2 reads SASEGT. The chain's CDR3 is CASSEQGSTNTGELFF. CDR3 sequence (DNA): TGTGCCAGCAGTGAGCAAGGGAGTACGAACACCGGGGAGCTGTTTTTT.

This chain connects TRBV20-1 to TRBJ1-1; D is perhaps TRBD1 (5 bases). Trimming took off 0 bases at V and 0 bases at J, with 11 bases between the two ends. Per germline, CDR1 DFQATT and CDR2 SNEGSKA (reference sequence). This CDR3 is 15 amino acids long. The CDR3, as DNA: TGCAGTGCTAGAGATGGGGGGGGATTGAACACTGAAGCTTTCTTT. Protein sequence: CSARDGGGLNTEAFF.

The CDR3 loop is CASTRAAEETQYF. CDR3 in DNA: TGTGCCAGCACCCGGGCAGCAGAAGAGACCCAGTACTTC. This chain connects TRBV7-2 to TRBJ2-5; D gene uncertain. V gave up 7 bases and J gave up 3 bases, with 12 bases separating them. Germline V gene data show CDR1 as SGHTA and CDR2 as FQGNSA. The CDR3 has 13 residues.